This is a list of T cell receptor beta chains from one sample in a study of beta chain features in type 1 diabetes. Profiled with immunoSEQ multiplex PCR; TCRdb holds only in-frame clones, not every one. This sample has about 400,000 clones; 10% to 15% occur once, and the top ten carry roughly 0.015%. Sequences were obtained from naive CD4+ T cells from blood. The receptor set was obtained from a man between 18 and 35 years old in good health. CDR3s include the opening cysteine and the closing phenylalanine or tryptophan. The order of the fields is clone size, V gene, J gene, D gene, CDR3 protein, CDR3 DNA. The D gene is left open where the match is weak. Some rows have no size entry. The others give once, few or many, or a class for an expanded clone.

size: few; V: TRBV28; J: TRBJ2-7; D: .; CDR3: CASSEAREQYF; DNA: TGTGCCAGCAGTGAAGCTAGGGAGCAGTACTTC
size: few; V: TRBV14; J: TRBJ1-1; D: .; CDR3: CASSLDWGAGQPFF; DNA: TGTGCCAGCAGCCTAGATTGGGGCGCTGGGCAACCTTTCTTT
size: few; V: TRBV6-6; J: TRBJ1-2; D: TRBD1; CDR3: CASSRGDREGYGYTF; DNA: TGTGCCAGCAGTCGCGGGGACAGGGAAGGCTATGGCTACACCTTC
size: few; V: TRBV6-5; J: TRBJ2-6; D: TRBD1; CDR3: CASSSQGSGANVLTF; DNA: TGTGCCAGCAGCTCACAGGGGTCTGGGGCCAACGTCCTGACTTTC
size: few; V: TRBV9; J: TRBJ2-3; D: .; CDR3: CASSVATGIDTQYF; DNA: TGTGCCAGCAGCGTAGCTACGGGGATAGATACGCAGTATTTT
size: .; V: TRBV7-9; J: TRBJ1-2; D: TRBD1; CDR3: CASSPRDRGHGYTF; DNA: TGTGCCAGCAGCCCCCGGGACAGGGGTCATGGCTACACCTTC
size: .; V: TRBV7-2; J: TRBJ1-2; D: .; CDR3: CASSLAQGVGYTF; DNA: TGTGCCAGCAGCTTAGCGCAGGGCGTGGGCTACACCTTC
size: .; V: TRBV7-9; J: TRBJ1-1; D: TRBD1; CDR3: CASSLATGNPNTEAFF; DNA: TGTGCCAGCAGCTTAGCGACAGGGAACCCGAACACTGAAGCTTTCTTT
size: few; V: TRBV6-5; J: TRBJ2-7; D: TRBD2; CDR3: CASSYSTSGTYEQYF; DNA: TGTGCCAGCAGTTACTCGACTAGCGGGACCTACGAGCAGTACTTC
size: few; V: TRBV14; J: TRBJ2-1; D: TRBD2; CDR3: CASKPTSGGSQQFF; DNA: TGTGCCAGCAAACCGACTAGCGGGGGGTCTCAGCAGTTCTTC
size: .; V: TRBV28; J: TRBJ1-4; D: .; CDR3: CASRTRSGGQKLFF; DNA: TGTGCCAGCAGGACAAGATCGGGCGGGCAAAAACTGTTTTTT
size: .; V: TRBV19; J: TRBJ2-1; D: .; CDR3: CASSIAADNEQFF; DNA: TGTGCCAGTAGTATAGCAGCGGACAATGAGCAGTTCTTC
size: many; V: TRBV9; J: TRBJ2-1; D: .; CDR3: CASSRDRKVQFF; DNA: TGTGCCAGCAGTCGCGACAGGAAGGTGCAGTTCTTC
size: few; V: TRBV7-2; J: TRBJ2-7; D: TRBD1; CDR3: CASSPPPGQGGYEQYF; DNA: TGTGCCAGCAGCCCCCCCCCGGGACAGGGGGGGTACGAGCAGTACTTC
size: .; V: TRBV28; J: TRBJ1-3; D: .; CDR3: CASSFPGAKNTIYF; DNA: TGTGCCAGCAGTTTCCCAGGGGCTAAAAACACCATATATTTT
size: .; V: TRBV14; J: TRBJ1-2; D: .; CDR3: CASSRAANYGYTF; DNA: TGTGCCAGCAGCCGGGCAGCAAACTATGGCTACACCTTC